This TCR beta chain originates from a study of Graves' ophthalmopathy and Graves' hyperthyroidism. From germline, CDR1 is SQVTM and CDR2 ANQGSEA. The CDR3 has 12 amino acids. V was clipped by 3 bases and J by 4 bases, with 9 bases between them. TCR beta CDR3 regions were amplified from RNA transcripts. First-round RT-PCR with HTBI primers preceded a second-round multiplex PCR. Via MiXCR, TCRdb re-called the multiplex PCR reads, giving one row per CDR3 protein. The top ten hold about 1.4% of the sample, which has some 390,000 distinct CDR3 sequences, roughly 18% seen once. The J gene is TRBJ2-5, the V gene TRBV29-1, with a weak D call TRBD1 (6 bases). This receptor was taken from a woman aged 18 to 35 with Graves' ophthalmopathy. The sample comprised peripheral blood. The DNA for the CDR3 is TGCAGCGTTGAGACAGGTGGAGAGACCCAGTACTTC. It translates to CSVETGGETQYF.